This T cell receptor (beta chain) was captured in a study of blood T cell repertoires in COVID-19. Cohorts were determined from participant-reported clinical history. The CDR3 covers 14 residues. Germline V gives CDR1 SGHRS, CDR2 YFSETQ. V lost 0 bases and J 6 bases, leaving 10 bases between the germline ends. Sequencing used immunoSEQ multiplex PCR; TCRdb keeps in-frame clones, though not all of them. The sample contains roughly 68,000 clones, approximately 80% of which appear only once. Sequencing input: PBMCs or T cells enriched from blood (not recorded which). This TCR was sampled from a woman between 40 and 50 years old with acute COVID-19. This rearrangement joins TRBV5-1 to TRBJ2-4, with D possibly matching TRBD1 (6 bases). The CDR3 DNA follows: TGCGCCAGCAGCTTGGACAGGGAGAGAAACATTCAGTACTTC. Translation gives CASSLDRERNIQYF.